The present TCR beta chain was sequenced within a study of OX40 agonist ivuxolimab in advanced cancers. Germline CDR1 is SGHVS and CDR2 is FQNEAQ. Trimming removed 7 bases from V and 6 bases from J, with 10 bases in between. The CDR3 is 13 amino acids. Any history of autoimmune disease or systemic immunosuppression disqualified patients. Worth noting for this clone: Its target is not known.

Libraries were prepared by immunoSEQ multiplex PCR; TCRdb keeps only in-frame clonotypes and omits some of them. Among about 64,000 clones listed, 87% were seen once. Notes on the study in general: Clones of CD4+ and CD8+ blood T cells grew by week 6 at doses of 0.1 to 3.0 mg/kg. Expanded clones were, on average, more numerous among CD8+ T cells than CD4+.

Sequencing was performed on CD4+ or CD8+ T cells sorted from blood, taken in a trial of the OX40 agonist ivuxolimab. This chain joins TRBV7-8 and TRBJ1-6; D is unclear. This receptor was identified in an adult with an advanced solid tumor such as melanoma, head and neck, liver or kidney cancer. The DNA for the CDR3 is TGTGCCAGCAAGGTCGGACCTAATTCACCCCTCCACTTT. As protein: CASKVGPNSPLHF.